This T cell receptor beta chain was recovered during a study of blood T cells in healthy people across ages. Findings and caveats of the study: Age advanced and TCR beta diversity per million T cells fell, roughly linearly.

The table lists this clonotype with a few counts. The target antigen is unknown. V dropped 3 bases and J dropped 0 bases, with 12 bases sitting between them. Per germline, CDR1 SQVTM and CDR2 ANQGSEA. The CDR3 totals 15 residues. Combining a sample-barcoded 5' primer with a J-beta primer mix, a second PCR ran for 7 to 11 cycles. MiXCR, run by TCRdb on the 5' RACE reads, gives a single entry per CDR3 protein. The table lists about 730,000 distinct CDR3 sequences, roughly 44% of them singletons, with about 20% in the top ten. The sample was blood. This chain uses TRBV29-1 with TRBJ2-1; D unclear. The clonotype originates from a woman aged 55-69 years in good health. The CDR3 DNA sequence: TGCAGCGTTGATACTTCCCGCAGCTCCTACAATGAGCAGTTCTTC. Amino acid sequence: CSVDTSRSSYNEQFF.